Each of the 9 T cell receptor beta chains below was sequenced from the same sample in a study of T cell clonality in common variable immunodeficiency. Study results and caveats: Fewer deletions and N-nucleotide insertions were reportedly seen in common variable immunodeficiency TCR beta sequences.

Method: immunoSEQ multiplex PCR; TCRdb's copy keeps in-frame clones and lacks some. In total the sample includes about 26,000 clones, none of them seen once. No cognate antigen is known for these TCRs. Sequencing was done on a sample of peripheral blood mononuclear cells. The origin of the receptors is a human donor with common variable immunodeficiency.

This clone was counted between two and nine times. CDR3 bases read: TGTGCCTGGAGCCGGACAGGGGGCGCACGACAGCCC. It is translated as CAWSRTGGARQP. The whole CDR3 protein reads CAWSRTGGARQPQHF. The chain uses TRBV30 and TRBJ1-5, with 11 bases aligning to TRBD1. The read ends 3 residues before the CDR3 terminus; that terminus is restored from the germline J gene. V shed 3 bases and J 7 bases; nucleotides not matched to a gene: 8. Germline V gives CDR1 GTSNPN, CDR2 SVGIG (reference sequence). There are 15 residues in the CDR3.

The sample holds many counts of this clone. The read ends 3 residues shy of where the CDR3 ends; the end is completed using the germline J gene. The chain is built from TRBV2 and TRBJ1-1; 9 positions agree with TRBD1. The germline CDR1 and CDR2 sequences are SNHLY and FYNNEI. V was clipped by 5 bases and J by 5 bases; unmatched bases: 6. The CDR3 runs to 14 residues. The sequenced CDR3 bases are TGTGCCAGCAGTCAACAGGGGGCTAGGACTGAA. Protein product: CASSQQGARTE. In full, the CDR3 reads CASSQQGARTEAFF.

This clone has a count of ten or more. The identical CDR3 is also encoded by other nucleotide sequences in the sample. The CDR3 bases that were read are TGCGCCAGCAGCTTGGGTAGCGGGAGGGTAGATGAG. This codes for CASSLGSGRVDE. The full CDR3 protein is CASSLGSGRVDEQFF. The rearrangement joins TRBV5-1 to TRBJ2-1; 11 bases are a match to TRBD2. Coverage ceases 3 residues before the CDR3 finishes, and the germline J gene fills in the end. Germline CDR1 is SGHRS and CDR2 is YFSETQ. The length of the CDR3 is 15 residues. Unmatched junction bases numbered 4, after V lost 0 bases and J lost 8 bases.

Comment on this clone: The CDR3 goes on 3 residues after the read ends, and that part is filled in from the germline J gene. This chain links TRBV5-3 with TRBJ2-1; the D gene is possibly TRBD2 (5 bases). TRBV5-3 counts as an open reading frame of uncertain function. V was pared by 4 bases and J by 3 bases, with 17 bases between. The CDR3 runs to 16 residues. CDR3 DNA (partial): TGTGCCAGAAGCACAACCTATCAGCGGCACTACAATGAG. It is translated as CARSTTYQRHYNE. From start to end, the CDR3 is CARSTTYQRHYNEQFF.

This clone was found a few times. The read ends 3 residues shy of where the CDR3 ends; the end is completed using the germline J gene. The gene calls are TRBV5-6 and TRBJ2-5; TRBD2 aligns across 9 bases. V lost 3 bases and J lost 5; bases outside the gene matches: 5. This CDR3 contains 14 residues. The germline V gene encodes CDR1 SGHDT and CDR2 YYEEEE. The part of the CDR3 DNA that was read is TGTGCCAGCAGCTCCCTAGCGGGGCGGGAGACC. It specifies CASSSLAGRET. The full CDR3 protein reads CASSSLAGRETQYF.

This clone was seen a handful of times. The CDR3 end falls 3 residues outside the read, so it is completed with the germline J gene. V is TRBV20-1 and J is TRBJ2-7, with 9 bases fitting TRBD1. Germline CDR1 DFQATT, CDR2 SNEGSKA (reference sequence). Unmatched junction bases numbered 5, after V lost 4 bases and J lost 1 base. This CDR3 is 14 amino acids long. This CDR3 is CSANRDRDSYEQYF. Partial CDR3 DNA: TGCAGTGCTAACCGGGACAGGGATTCCTACGAG.

In this sample, this clone turned up many times. Read sequence stops 3 residues before the CDR3 end, and the germline J gene provides the missing end. V usage is TRBV28 and J usage is TRBJ1-2, with D tentatively TRBD1 (5 bases). Trimming stripped 7 bases from V and 5 bases from J, with 14 bases between. The CDR3 sequence is 13 residues long. Germline assignment: CDR1 MDHEN and CDR2 SYDVKM. The CDR3 is CASTPGGGYGYTF. The sequenced CDR3 bases are TGTGCCAGCACCCCCGGGGGGGGATATGGC.

Points on this clone: With the read ending 3 residues before the CDR3 end, the germline J gene is used to fill in that end. This chain connects TRBV6-2 or TRBV6-3 to TRBJ2-7, with TRBD2 as a possible D gene (6 bases). This CDR3 contains 15 residues. From germline, CDR1 is MNHEY and CDR2 SVGEGT. V lost 7 bases, J lost 3 bases, and 19 bases lay in between. This chain's CDR3 is CASKTRGTHLYEQYF. Incomplete CDR3 DNA: TGTGCCAGCAAAACCCGCGGGACTCACCTCTACGAG.

Many counts were recorded for this clone. With the read ending 3 residues before the CDR3 end, the germline J gene is used to fill in that end. This chain links TRBV30 with TRBJ2-7, with 8 bases that match TRBD1. The germline V gene has CDR1 GTSNPN and CDR2 SVGIG (reference sequence). There are 14 residues in the CDR3. V lost 5 bases, J lost 2 bases, and 8 bases stayed unmatched. The CDR3 here is CAWREQGGTYEQYF. CDR3 DNA, as far as it was read: TGTGCCTGGCGTGAACAGGGGGGTACCTACGAG.